The 28 T cell receptor beta chains reported below all come from one sample, sequenced in a study of blood T cell repertoires in COVID-19 (dated by TCRdb to 2020 to 2021). To prepare the library, the immunoSEQ multiplex PCR assay was applied. As stored in TCRdb, this immuneACCESS dataset retains in-frame rearrangements with V and J assigned. A fraction of the clones does not appear; measured against another copy, unresolved V genes explain less than half of the discrepancy, and the remainder lacks a known reason. For this sample the table gives approximately 350,000 clones, of which roughly nine tenths were detected only once. The top ten constitute about 3% of the sample. Sequencing was carried out using PBMCs or T cells enriched from blood (not recorded which). These receptors were collected from a woman aged 25-40 years who had recovered from COVID-19.

The genes are TRBV19 and TRBJ2-1; TRBD1 agrees at 9 bases. The CDR3 has 14 amino acids. Trimming took 5 bases from V and 7 from J; bases not matched to a gene: 6. The germline gives CDR1 LNHDA, CDR2 SQIVND (reference sequence). Here the CDR3 DNA reads TGTGCCAGTAGTGCGGTGGACAGGGGTAATGAGCAGTTCTTC. Encoded protein: CASSAVDRGNEQFF.

The chain carries TRBV6-6 and TRBJ2-1; 12 positions match TRBD2. The V gene end was trimmed by 2 bases and the J gene end by 9 bases; junction bases not matched to a gene: 5. This CDR3 region has 15 residues. Germline CDR1 is MNHNY and CDR2 is SVGAGI (reference sequence). In DNA, the CDR3 is TGTGCCAGCAGTTACCGACTAGCGGGGGTTGGTGAGCAGTTCTTC. As protein: CASSYRLAGVGEQFF.

This chain connects TRBV27 to TRBJ2-7; D is perhaps TRBD1 (6 bases). Between the trimmed V and J ends, which lost 3 bases and 5 bases, there was a span of 14 bases. CDR1 and CDR2 from the germline V gene are MNHEY and SMNVEV (reference sequence). The CDR3 loop spans 14 amino acids. For the CDR3, the DNA is TGTGCCAGCAGTTTTGAGAACAGGGCCCACGAGCAGTACTTC. It yields the protein CASSFENRAHEQYF.

This clone was observed a single time. The genes are TRBV27 and TRBJ2-2, with TRBD2 identical over 12 bases. Germline lookup yields CDR1 MNHEY and CDR2 SMNVEV (reference sequence). This CDR3 has 16 amino acids. Trimming took 5 bases from V and 4 from J; bases not matched to a gene: 5. CDR3 in DNA: TGTGCCAGCAGTAGACTAGCGGGAGACGGCACCGGGGAGCTGTTTTTT. Its translation is CASSRLAGDGTGELFF.

About this clone: Other DNA sequences in this specimen translate into the identical CDR3. The V gene is TRBV5-1, the J gene TRBJ1-1; 11 bases align to TRBD1. The V gene end was trimmed by 4 bases and the J gene end by 0 bases; junction bases not matched to a gene: 5. Germline CDR1 SGHRS, CDR2 YFSETQ. This CDR3 comprises 16 residues. The CDR3 spells CASSPGQGALNTEAFF. In DNA form, the CDR3 reads TGCGCCAGCAGCCCCGGACAGGGGGCATTGAACACTGAAGCTTTCTTT.

This rearrangement joins TRBV12-5 to TRBJ1-5; weak D call: TRBD1 (6 bases). Trimming pared 0 bases from V and 6 bases from J, leaving 9 bases between. The germline V gene has CDR1 LGHNT and CDR2 FRNRAP. This CDR3 has 14 amino acids. The CDR3 DNA reads TGTGCTAGTGGTTTGGTAGGGGGGGTTCAGCCCCAGCATTTT. It is translated as CASGLVGGVQPQHF.

V is TRBV10-3 and J is TRBJ2-1; TRBD1 matches 11 bases. Trimming removed 0 bases from V and 7 bases from J; junction bases left unmatched: 5. The CDR3 spans 16 residues. In germline, CDR1 is ENHRY, CDR2 SYGVKD. The CDR3 DNA is TGTGCCATCAGTGAGTCGGGACAGGGGGTAAGGAATGAGCAGTTCTTC. Its translation: CAISESGQGVRNEQFF.

This chain uses TRBV4-1 with TRBJ2-5; D uncertain. From germline, CDR1 is MGHRA and CDR2 YSYEKL. Trimming took off 0 bases at V and 4 bases at J, with 12 bases between the two ends. The CDR3 is made up of 15 amino acids. CDR3 in amino acids: CASSQDYIELETQYF. CDR3 DNA sequence: TGCGCCAGCAGCCAAGATTATATAGAGCTAGAGACCCAGTACTTC.

The chain joins TRBV12-3 or TRBV12-4 to TRBJ1-2, with D possibly matching TRBD1 (6 bases). The CDR3 consists of 13 residues. V was pared by 5 bases and J by 7 bases, with 14 bases between. For the CDR3, the DNA is TGTGCCAGCAGTCTAGACCGGGACATTGGCTACACCTTC. It encodes CASSLDRDIGYTF.

The V gene is TRBV5-4, the J gene TRBJ2-3, with 7 bases lining up with TRBD1. Germline V gene lookup returns CDR1 SGHNT and CDR2 YYREEE (reference sequence). V was clipped by 4 bases and J by 0 bases; unmatched bases: 11. This CDR3 region has 17 residues. The CDR3 nucleotides read TGTGCCAGCAGCCCACGCCAGACAGGGTCTAGCACAGATACGCAGTATTTT. Protein sequence: CASSPRQTGSSTDTQYF.

This chain connects TRBV2 to TRBJ1-1, with D perhaps matching TRBD1 (6 bases). CDR1 is SNHLY, CDR2 FYNNEI, per germline. This CDR3 contains 12 residues. V lost 8 bases and J lost 1, with 8 bases in between. CDR3 sequence: CASGTQNTEAFF. The CDR3, as DNA: TGTGCCAGCGGGACACAGAACACTGAAGCTTTCTTT.

The V and J genes are TRBV5-8 and TRBJ2-7, with 9 nucleotides matching TRBD1. V lost 1 base and J lost 7; bases outside the gene matches: 6. CDR3 length: 14 residues. Germline lookup yields CDR1 SGHTS and CDR2 YDEGEE. CDR3 residues: CASSLWDRDHEQYF. For the CDR3, the DNA is TGTGCCAGCAGCTTGTGGGACAGGGACCATGAGCAGTACTTC.

The chain links TRBV28 to TRBJ2-3; 9 bases are shared with TRBD2. Germline V CDR1 and CDR2: MDHEN, SYDVKM. V dropped 9 bases and J dropped 0; count of bases not matched to a gene: 4. The CDR3 runs to 14 residues. The CDR3 DNA reads as TGTGCCAGTCTAGCGGGGACTAGCACAGATACGCAGTATTTT. Translating gives CASLAGTSTDTQYF.

This rearrangement joins TRBV2 to TRBJ2-7, with TRBD2 identical over 14 bases. This CDR3 region has 16 residues. V shed 5 bases, J shed 3 bases, and the junction held 6 bases outside the gene matches. In germline, CDR1 is SNHLY, CDR2 FYNNEI. CDR3 sequence: CASSQTSGRAFYEQYF. In DNA, the CDR3 is TGTGCCAGCAGTCAGACTAGCGGGAGGGCCTTCTACGAGCAGTACTTC. Complete variable domain (other parts from reference TRBV2 and TRBJ2-7): EPEVTQTPSHQVTQMGQEVILRCVPISNHLYFYWYRQILGQKVEFLVSFYNNEISEKSEIFDDQFSVERPDGSNFTLKIRSTKLEDSAMYFCASSQTSGRAFYEQYFGPGTRLTVT.

This chain uses TRBV6-5 with TRBJ1-2; 7 nucleotides agree with TRBD1. Germline V gene data show CDR1 as MNHEY and CDR2 as SVGAGI. The CDR3 covers 14 residues. The V and J ends lost 5 bases and 8 bases, in that order; junction bases with no gene match: 11. The CDR3 loop is CASSTGQTQRGYTF. CDR3 bases: TGTGCCAGCAGTACGGGACAGACCCAGAGGGGCTACACCTTC.

This chain connects TRBV28 to TRBJ1-1; TRBD1 aligns across 11 bases. This CDR3 is built from 16 residues. Germline values: CDR1 MDHEN, CDR2 SYDVKM. The junction had 9 bases not matched to a gene; V was cut back by 4 bases and J by 5 bases. CDR3 sequence reads: CASSSPGQGVGTEAFF. For the CDR3, the DNA is TGTGCCAGCAGTTCTCCGGGACAGGGGGTGGGGACTGAAGCTTTCTTT.

The J gene is TRBJ1-3, the V gene TRBV5-8; no clear D gene. Germline V lookup: CDR1 SGHTS, CDR2 YDEGEE. The CDR3 runs 14 residues. Trimming pared 5 bases from V and 4 bases from J, leaving 13 bases between. In DNA form, the CDR3 reads TGTGCCAGCAGGGCGCAATACGGGGGAAACACCATATATTTT. It yields the protein CASRAQYGGNTIYF.

The chain is built from TRBV11-1 and TRBJ2-7; D may be TRBD2 (6 bases). V was shortened by 1 base and J by 3 bases, with 16 bases between the two germline ends. The V gene's germline CDR1 is SGHAT and CDR2 FQDESV (reference sequence). This CDR3 spans 16 amino acids. The CDR3 region has the DNA TGTGCCAGCAGCTTAGGGCGGGAACAGGAAAACTACGAGCAGTACTTC. It is translated as CASSLGREQENYEQYF. The full variable domain, its missing parts supplied by reference TRBV11-1 and TRBJ2-7, is EAEVAQSPRYKITEKSQAVAFWCDPISGHATLYWYRQILGQGPELLVQFQDESVVDDSQLPKDRFSAERLKGVDSTLKIQPAELGDSAMYLCASSLGREQENYEQYFGPGTRLTVT.

J is TRBJ2-2 and V is TRBV5-1; D gene uncertain. The CDR3 is 11 residues long. V was clipped by 9 bases and J by 0 bases, with 3 bases between them. Germline CDR1 and CDR2: SGHRS and YFSETQ. The CDR3 spells CATTNTGELFF. Written as DNA, the CDR3 is TGCGCCACTACGAACACCGGGGAGCTGTTTTTT.

This clone appeared once. The chain recombines TRBV13 with TRBJ2-1; 11 nucleotides match TRBD2. The CDR3 has 15 amino acids. Germline V gives CDR1 PRHDT, CDR2 FYEKMQ (reference sequence). J gave up 2 bases and V 7 bases, and 4 bases lay outside the gene matches. CDR3 coding DNA: TGTGCCAGCACCGGGACTAGCGGACCCTACAATGAGCAGTTCTTC. This codes for CASTGTSGPYNEQFF.

This clone was seen only a few times. The chain links TRBV3-1 (or the pseudogene TRBV3-2) to TRBJ2-7, with a weak D call TRBD2 (5 bases). The V gene's germline CDR1 is LGHDT and CDR2 YNNKEL (reference sequence). The V end lost 1 base, the J end lost 9 bases, and 22 bases lay between the germline ends. The CDR3 sequence is 16 residues long. Here the CDR3 reads CASSQASLAGSGGQYF. CDR3 coding DNA: TGTGCCAGCAGCCAAGCCTCGCTAGCCGGGTCTGGCGGGCAGTACTTC.

In DNA, the CDR3 is TGTGCCAGCAGCTCCGGGACACTAAGTTCTAGCACAGATACGCAGTATTTT. This sequence encodes CASSSGTLSSSTDTQYF. The chain joins TRBV5-8 to TRBJ2-3, with D tentatively TRBD1 (6 bases). Germline CDR1 and CDR2: SGHTS and YDEGEE. Trimming removed 3 bases from V and 0 bases from J, with 17 bases in between. The CDR3 totals 17 residues.

This sequence joins TRBV10-3 and TRBJ2-5, with D unclear. V was pared by 3 bases and J by 4 bases, with 9 bases between. From germline, CDR1 is ENHRY and CDR2 SYGVKD. The CDR3 consists of 13 residues. The CDR3 protein is CAISDHKRETQYF. The CDR3 nucleotides read TGTGCCATCAGTGACCACAAGCGAGAGACCCAGTACTTC.

This chain uses TRBV11-2 with TRBJ1-1; no definite D call. V was pared by 4 bases and J by 2 bases, with 11 bases between. The CDR3 runs to 14 residues. CDR1 SGHAT and CDR2 FQNNGV come from the germline V gene. In DNA form, the CDR3 reads TGTGCCAGCAGCTATGAAGGGAGTAACACTGAAGCTTTCTTT. Its protein is CASSYEGSNTEAFF.

The J gene is TRBJ2-2, the V gene TRBV14; TRBD1 is a possible D gene (6 bases). Per the germline V gene, CDR1 is SGHDN and CDR2 is FVKESK. The CDR3 has 16 amino acids. V lost 0 bases and J lost 4, with 12 bases in between. CDR3 sequence: CASSQDRGPSTGELFF. For the CDR3, the DNA is TGTGCCAGCAGCCAAGACAGGGGTCCGTCCACCGGGGAGCTGTTTTTT.

The genes are TRBV4-1 and TRBJ2-3, with TRBD2 matching over 9 bases. V lost 0 bases, J lost 1 base, and 2 bases stayed unmatched. This CDR3 region has 16 residues. CDR1 MGHRA and CDR2 YSYEKL come from the germline V gene. The CDR3 protein is CASSQDQRGGTDTQYF. The CDR3 nucleotides read TGCGCCAGCAGCCAAGATCAGCGGGGGGGCACAGATACGCAGTATTTT.

V and J are TRBV11-2 and TRBJ2-1; 8 nucleotides agree with TRBD1. Per germline, CDR1 SGHAT and CDR2 FQNNGV. This CDR3 has 13 amino acids. The V gene end was trimmed by 4 bases and the J gene end by 10 bases; junction bases not matched to a gene: 6. In DNA, the CDR3 is TGTGCCAGCAGCTCCCAGGGGGCACAAGAGCAGTTCTTC. This gives the protein CASSSQGAQEQFF.

The chain has TRBV7-9 and TRBJ2-2; TRBD2 matches 8 bases. Germline CDR1 reads SEHNR; CDR2 reads FQNEAQ (reference sequence). The CDR3 extends over 17 amino acids. Trimming cost V 5 bases and J 1 base; bases outside gene matches: 9. This CDR3 reads CASSPSWLAGNTGELFF. The CDR3 bases are TGTGCCAGCAGCCCCAGTTGGCTAGCGGGGAACACCGGGGAGCTGTTTTTT.